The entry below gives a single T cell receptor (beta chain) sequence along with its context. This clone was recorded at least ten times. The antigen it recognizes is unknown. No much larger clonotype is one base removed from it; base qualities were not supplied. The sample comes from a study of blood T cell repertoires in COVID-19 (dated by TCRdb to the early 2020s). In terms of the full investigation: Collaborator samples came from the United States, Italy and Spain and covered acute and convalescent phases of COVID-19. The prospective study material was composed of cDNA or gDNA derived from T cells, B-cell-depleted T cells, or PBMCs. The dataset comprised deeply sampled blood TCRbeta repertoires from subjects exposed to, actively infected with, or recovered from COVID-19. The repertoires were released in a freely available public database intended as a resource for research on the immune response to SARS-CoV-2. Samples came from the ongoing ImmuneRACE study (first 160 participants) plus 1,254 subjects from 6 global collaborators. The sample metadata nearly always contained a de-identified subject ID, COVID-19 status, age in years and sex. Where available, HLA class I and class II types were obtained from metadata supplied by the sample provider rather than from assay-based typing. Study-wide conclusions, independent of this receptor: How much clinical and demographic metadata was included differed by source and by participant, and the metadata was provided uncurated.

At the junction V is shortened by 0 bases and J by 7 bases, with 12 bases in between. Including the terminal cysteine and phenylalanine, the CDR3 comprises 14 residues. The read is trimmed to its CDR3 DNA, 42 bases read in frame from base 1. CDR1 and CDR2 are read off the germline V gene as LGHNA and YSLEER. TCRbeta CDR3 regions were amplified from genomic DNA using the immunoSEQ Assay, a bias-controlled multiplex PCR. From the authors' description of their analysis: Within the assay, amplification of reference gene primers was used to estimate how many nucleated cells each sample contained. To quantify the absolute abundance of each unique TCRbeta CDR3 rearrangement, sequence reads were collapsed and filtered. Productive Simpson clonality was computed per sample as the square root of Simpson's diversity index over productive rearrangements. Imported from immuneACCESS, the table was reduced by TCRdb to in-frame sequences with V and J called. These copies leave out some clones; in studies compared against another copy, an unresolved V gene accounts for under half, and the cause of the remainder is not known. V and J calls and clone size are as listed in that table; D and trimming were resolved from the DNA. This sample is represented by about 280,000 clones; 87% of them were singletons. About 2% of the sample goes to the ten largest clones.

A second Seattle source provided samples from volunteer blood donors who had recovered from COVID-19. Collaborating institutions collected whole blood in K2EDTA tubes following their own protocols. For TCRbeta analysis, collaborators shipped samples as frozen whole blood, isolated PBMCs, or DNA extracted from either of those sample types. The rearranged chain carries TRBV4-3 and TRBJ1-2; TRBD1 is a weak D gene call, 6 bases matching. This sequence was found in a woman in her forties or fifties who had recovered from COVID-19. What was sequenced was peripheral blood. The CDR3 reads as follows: CASSQDEGGRGYTF. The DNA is TGCGCCAGCAGCCAAGATGAAGGGGGTCGTGGCTACACCTTC.